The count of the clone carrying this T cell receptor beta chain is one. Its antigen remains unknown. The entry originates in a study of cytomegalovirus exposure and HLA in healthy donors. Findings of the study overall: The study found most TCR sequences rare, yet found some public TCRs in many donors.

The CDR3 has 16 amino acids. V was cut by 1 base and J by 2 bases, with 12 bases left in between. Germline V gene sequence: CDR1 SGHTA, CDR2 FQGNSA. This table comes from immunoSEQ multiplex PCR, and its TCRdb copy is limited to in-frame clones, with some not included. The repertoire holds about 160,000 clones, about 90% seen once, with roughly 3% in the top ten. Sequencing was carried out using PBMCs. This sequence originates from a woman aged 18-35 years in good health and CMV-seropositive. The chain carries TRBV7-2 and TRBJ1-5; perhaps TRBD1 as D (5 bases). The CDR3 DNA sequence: TGTGCCAGCAGCTTAGAAGCCAGGGAGGGCAATCAGCCCCAGCATTTT. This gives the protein CASSLEAREGNQPQHF.